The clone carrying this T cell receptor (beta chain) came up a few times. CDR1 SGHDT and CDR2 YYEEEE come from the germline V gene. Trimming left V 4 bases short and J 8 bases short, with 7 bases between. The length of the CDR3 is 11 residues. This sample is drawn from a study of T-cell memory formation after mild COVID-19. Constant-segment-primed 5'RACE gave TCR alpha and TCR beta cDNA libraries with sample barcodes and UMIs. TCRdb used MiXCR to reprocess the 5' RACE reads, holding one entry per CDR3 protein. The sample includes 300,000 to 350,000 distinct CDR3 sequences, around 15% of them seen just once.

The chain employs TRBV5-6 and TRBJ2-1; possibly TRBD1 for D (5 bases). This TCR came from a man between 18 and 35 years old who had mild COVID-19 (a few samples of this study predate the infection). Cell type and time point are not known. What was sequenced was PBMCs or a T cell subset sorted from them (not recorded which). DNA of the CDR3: TGTGCCAGCAGCAGGGGTTATGAGCAGTTCTTC. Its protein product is CASSRGYEQFF.